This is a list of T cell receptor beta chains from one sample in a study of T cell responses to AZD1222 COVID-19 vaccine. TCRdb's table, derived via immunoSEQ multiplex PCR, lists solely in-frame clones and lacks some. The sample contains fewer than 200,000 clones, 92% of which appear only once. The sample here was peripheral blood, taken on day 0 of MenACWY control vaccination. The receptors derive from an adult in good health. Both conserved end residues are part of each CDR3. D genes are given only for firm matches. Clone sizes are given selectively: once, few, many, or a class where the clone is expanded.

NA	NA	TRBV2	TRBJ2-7	CASSDVWGQTLYEQYF	TGTGCCAGCAGTGATGTCTGGGGGCAGACTCTATACGAGCAGTACTTC
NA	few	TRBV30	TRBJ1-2	CAWSVHIANYGYTF	TGTGCCTGGAGTGTGCACATAGCTAACTATGGCTACACCTTC
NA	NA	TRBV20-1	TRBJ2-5	CSASREHETQYF	TGCAGTGCTAGTAGGGAGCATGAGACCCAGTACTTC
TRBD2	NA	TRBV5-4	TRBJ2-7	CASSLGGRVIHEQYF	TGTGCCAGTTCCCTAGGCGGGAGAGTGATCCACGAGCAGTACTTC
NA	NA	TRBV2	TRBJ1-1	CASWVEGTEAFF	TGTGCCAGCTGGGTTGAGGGCACTGAAGCTTTCTTT
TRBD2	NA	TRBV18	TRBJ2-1	CASSPDLAGGRDEQFF	TGTGCCAGCTCACCGGACTTAGCGGGAGGCCGGGATGAGCAGTTCTTC
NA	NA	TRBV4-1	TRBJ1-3	CASSQEWGYGNTIYF	TGCGCCAGCAGCCAAGAATGGGGTTATGGAAACACCATATATTTT
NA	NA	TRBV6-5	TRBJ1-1	CASDGRGEGDTEAFF	TGTGCCAGCGATGGCAGGGGCGAGGGGGACACTGAAGCTTTCTTT
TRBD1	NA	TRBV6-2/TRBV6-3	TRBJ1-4	CASSYSRGRDEKLFF	TGTGCCAGCAGTTACTCGAGGGGGCGCGATGAAAAACTGTTTTTT
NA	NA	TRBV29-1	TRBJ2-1	CSDSGVSGEQFF	TGCAGCGATTCGGGAGTCTCGGGTGAGCAGTTCTTC
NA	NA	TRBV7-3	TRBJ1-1	CASSLGLADTEAFF	TGTGCCAGCAGCCTGGGGCTGGCGGACACTGAAGCTTTCTTT
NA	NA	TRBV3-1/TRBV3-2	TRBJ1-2	CASSQDGDIYGYTF	TGTGCCAGCAGCCAAGACGGGGACATCTATGGCTACACCTTC
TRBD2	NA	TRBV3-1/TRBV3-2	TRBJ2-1	CASSHKRGWTSAPNEQFF	TGTGCCAGCAGCCATAAGAGGGGCTGGACTAGCGCCCCCAATGAGCAGTTCTTC
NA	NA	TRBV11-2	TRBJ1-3	CASSLQGFGNTIYF	TGTGCCAGCAGCTTACAGGGGTTTGGAAACACCATATATTTT
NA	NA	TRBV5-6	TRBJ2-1	CASSLRDNEQFF	TGTGCCAGCAGCTTGAGAGACAATGAGCAGTTCTTC
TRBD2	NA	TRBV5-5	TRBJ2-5	CASSPGVTSGQETQYF	TGTGCCAGCAGCCCAGGGGTAACTAGCGGGCAAGAGACCCAGTACTTC
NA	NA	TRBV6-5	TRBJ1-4	CASSYSGGIGEKLFF	TGTGCCAGCAGTTACTCAGGAGGGATCGGTGAAAAACTGTTTTTT
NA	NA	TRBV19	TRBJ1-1	CASSLEGAEAFF	TGTGCCAGTAGTCTGGAGGGCGCTGAAGCTTTCTTT
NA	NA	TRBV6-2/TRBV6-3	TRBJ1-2	CASSLHSYVDGYTF	TGTGCCAGCAGTTTACATTCCTACGTCGATGGCTACACCTTC
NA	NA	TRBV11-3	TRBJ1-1	CASSLEVHTEAFF	TGTGCCAGCAGCTTAGAGGTTCATACTGAAGCTTTCTTT
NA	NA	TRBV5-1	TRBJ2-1	CASSLSRGEQFF	TGCGCCAGCAGCTTGTCCCGGGGTGAGCAGTTCTTC
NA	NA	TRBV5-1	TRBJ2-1	CASSPGSQAYNEQFF	TGCGCCAGCAGCCCAGGGTCTCAAGCCTACAATGAGCAGTTCTTC
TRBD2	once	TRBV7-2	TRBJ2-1	CASSLSGGPYNEQFF	TGTGCCAGCAGCTTATCGGGAGGGCCCTACAATGAGCAGTTCTTC
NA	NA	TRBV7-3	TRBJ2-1	CASSLGGNSRSEQFF	TGTGCCAGCAGCTTAGGCGGGAATAGTCGGAGTGAGCAGTTCTTC
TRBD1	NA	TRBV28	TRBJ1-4	CASRWDRGNEKLFF	TGTGCCAGCAGATGGGACAGGGGTAATGAAAAACTGTTTTTT
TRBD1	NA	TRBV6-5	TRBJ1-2	CASSQGAKGYTF	TGTGCCAGCAGTCAGGGGGCAAAAGGCTACACCTTC
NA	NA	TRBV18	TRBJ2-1	CASSPDGTLYNEQFF	TGTGCCAGCTCACCCGACGGGACTCTCTACAATGAGCAGTTCTTC
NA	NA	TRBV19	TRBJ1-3	CASSTETGIESGNTIYF	TGTGCCAGTAGTACCGAGACAGGTATCGAATCTGGAAACACCATATATTTT
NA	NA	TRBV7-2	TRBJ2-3	CASSLTSPPRLTSTDTQYF	TGTGCCAGCAGCTTAACTTCCCCCCCGAGACTTACAAGCACAGATACGCAGTATTTT
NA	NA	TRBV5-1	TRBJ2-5	CASSPLNAAQETQYF	TGCGCCAGCAGCCCGTTGAATGCGGCGCAAGAGACCCAGTACTTC
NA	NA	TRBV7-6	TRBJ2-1	CASSMGGPNEQFF	TGTGCCAGCAGCATGGGAGGCCCCAATGAGCAGTTCTTC
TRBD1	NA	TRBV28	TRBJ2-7	CATQGDGSEQYF	TGTGCCACCCAGGGGGACGGCAGCGAGCAGTACTTC
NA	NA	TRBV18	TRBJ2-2	CASSTNTGELFF	TGTGCCAGCTCAACGAACACCGGGGAGCTGTTTTTT
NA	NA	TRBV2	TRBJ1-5	CASSEDRGNQPQHF	TGTGCCAGCAGTGAAGACAGGGGCAATCAGCCCCAGCATTTT
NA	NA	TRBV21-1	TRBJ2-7	CASSKGLDRYESYEQYF	TGTGCCAGCAGCAAAGGGTTGGACAGGTACGAATCCTACGAGCAGTACTTC
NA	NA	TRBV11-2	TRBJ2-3	CASSFGLAADTQYF	TGTGCCAGCAGCTTCGGGTTAGCAGCAGATACGCAGTATTTT
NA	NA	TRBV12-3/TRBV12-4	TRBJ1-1	CASRLKGLTEAFF	TGTGCCAGCAGGTTAAAAGGGTTGACTGAAGCTTTCTTT
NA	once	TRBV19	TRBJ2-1	CASSIEGVRIYNEQFF	TGTGCCAGTAGTATAGAAGGGGTCAGAATTTACAATGAGCAGTTCTTC
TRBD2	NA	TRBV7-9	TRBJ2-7	CASSKLAGGPNLSYEQYF	TGTGCCAGCAGCAAACTAGCGGGAGGGCCAAATCTCTCCTACGAGCAGTACTTC
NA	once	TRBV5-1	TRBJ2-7	CASSPSNQGTPYEQYF	TGCGCCAGCAGCCCCAGCAACCAGGGGACCCCCTACGAGCAGTACTTC
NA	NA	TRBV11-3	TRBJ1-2	CASTRDGHYGYTF	TGTGCCAGCACTAGAGACGGCCACTATGGCTACACCTTC
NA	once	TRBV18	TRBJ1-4	CASSPFGGAVNEKLFF	TGTGCCAGCTCACCATTTGGCGGAGCGGTGAATGAAAAACTGTTTTTT
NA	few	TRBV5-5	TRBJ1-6	CASSLEPSGSSYNSPLHF	TGTGCCAGCAGCTTGGAACCCTCAGGGAGCTCCTATAATTCACCCCTCCACTTT
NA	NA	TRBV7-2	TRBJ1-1	CASSLLSFAEAFF	TGTGCCAGCAGCTTATTGAGCTTTGCGGAAGCTTTCTTT
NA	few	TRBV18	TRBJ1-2	CASSEDGTRGYTF	TGTGCCAGCTCAGAAGACGGGACTCGTGGCTACACCTTC
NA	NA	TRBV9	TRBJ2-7	CASSVSFGTGSYEQYF	TGTGCCAGCAGCGTGTCCTTCGGGACGGGCTCCTACGAGCAGTACTTC
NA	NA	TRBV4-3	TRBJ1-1	CASSQDFVGRTEAFF	TGCGCCAGCAGCCAAGATTTCGTAGGGCGCACTGAAGCTTTCTTT
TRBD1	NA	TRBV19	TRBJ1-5	CASSVRQGLNQPQHF	TGTGCCAGTAGTGTAAGACAGGGCTTGAATCAGCCCCAGCATTTT
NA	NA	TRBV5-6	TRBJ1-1	CASSRTANTEAFF	TGTGCCAGCAGCCGGACAGCAAACACTGAAGCTTTCTTT
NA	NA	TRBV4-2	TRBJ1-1	CASSQDFGGMNTEAFF	TGTGCCAGCAGCCAAGATTTTGGGGGGATGAACACTGAAGCTTTCTTT
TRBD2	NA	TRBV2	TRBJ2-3	CASRLLAGGPIDTQYF	TGTGCCAGCAGACTCCTAGCGGGAGGGCCGATAGATACGCAGTATTTT
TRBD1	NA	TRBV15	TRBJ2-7	CATRKTGGSYEQYF	TGTGCCACCAGAAAGACAGGGGGCTCCTACGAGCAGTACTTC
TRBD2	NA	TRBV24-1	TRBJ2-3	CATSDRTSGRAGGTDTQYF	TGTGCCACCAGTGACCGGACTAGCGGGAGGGCCGGCGGCACAGATACGCAGTATTTT